The source of this TCR beta chain is a study of cytomegalovirus exposure and HLA in healthy donors (dated by TCRdb to 2016 to 2017). Background on the whole study: According to an earlier analysis of 587 of the donors, 150 million to 200 million T cells yielded 117 million unique TCR beta sequences and around 300 Gb of sequence data. The study aimed to test whether cataloging public T cell receptors could reveal signatures of past pathogen exposure. A handful of DR-DQ haplotypes were handled as single units for association and clustering because linkage in the cohort was strong. A later analysis re-analyzed previously published TCR beta repertoires from 666 donors and added high-resolution HLA genotyping to study TCR occurrence patterns. Rather than drawing on any new phenotypic data, the later analysis identified candidate immune exposures from TCR beta sequences and the way those sequences occurred across donors. Of the roughly 410 genotyped donors, 81% were placed in the genetic ancestry cluster associated with self-reported Caucasian donors. About 300 gigabases of sequencing data and 70 million to 100 million unique TCR sequences made up an early release that covered approximately 700 HLA-typed donors. Donor age, sex, ethnicity and CMV serostatus were compiled together with the repertoire data. Along with the approximately 600-subject first cohort, a separate validation cohort of around 110 different subjects was used. An earlier analysis of 500 to 650 of the donors applied high-throughput TCR beta sequencing to assess whether each TCR beta V gene segment acted as functional or pseudogenic. Both class I and class II loci were covered by HLA typing, at four-digit resolution. The number of typed donors differed by locus: about 629-630 for A, B, C, DRB1 and DQB1; about 520 for DQA1; roughly 600 for DPA1; and around 470 for DPB1. Every discovery cohort repertoire had been produced on one sequencing platform. Genome-wide SNP genotypes for about 60% of the roughly 670 donors were used in a later genetic analysis, which treated that subset as a discovery cohort. To predict cytomegalovirus infection status, the study brought together high-throughput TCR immunosequencing, statistical association of individual TCRs with disease status, and machine learning. Across about 370 genotyped donors of the cohort, an average of approximately 240,000 unique TCR beta nucleotide sequences per donor were sequenced, and around 19% of those sequences were non-productive. The study profiled the T cell repertoires of about 720 subjects by immunosequencing and related them to cytomegalovirus serostatus.

From the cysteine up to the phenylalanine, the CDR3 has a length of 17 residues. Only the CDR3 portion is preserved as DNA: 51 bases, with reading frame beginning at the first base. From a lookup of the germline V gene, CDR1 and CDR2 are SGHTA and FQGNSA. V and J lose 5 bases and 0 bases, and a span of 17 bases separates them. Worth noting for this clone: The target of this receptor is not known. Base qualities are missing; no much larger clone stands one base away.

The method behind the library was the immunoSEQ multiplex PCR assay. A mixture of 60 forward primers for TCR Vbeta segments and 13 reverse primers for TCR Jbeta segments was used in the multiplex PCR. The CDR3 region of rearranged TCR beta genes was amplified from genomic DNA by a multiplex PCR assay. Amplified TCR beta libraries were sequenced as 87-base-pair reads on the Illumina HiSeq System. The published analysis was carried out like this. A later analysis tallied tens of millions of unique TCR beta chains across the 660 or so repertoires, and some 10 million of those chains were shared by two or more donors. To remove PCR and sequencing errors, raw reads were error-corrected and collapsed into unique sequences using a nearest-neighbor algorithm that merged closely related sequences. V, D and J gene segments were assigned by aligning CDR3 sequences to IMGT reference sequences. For a sequence to be retained, a match of at least six nucleotides to both a V gene segment and a J gene segment was required. A rearrangement was called productive if the CDR3 had no stop codons and remained in frame with V and J, and every other rearrangement was called non-productive. CDR3 was defined according to IMGT convention as the region running from the second conserved V-encoded cysteine to the conserved J-encoded phenylalanine. The earlier analysis of approximately 590 of the donors excluded any sequence lacking an unambiguous match to a single V gene segment. An earlier analysis of just under 600 of the donors called V segments functional above 56.7% productive rearrangements and segregating when the between-donor standard deviation exceeded 5%. A statistical classification framework was built for diagnosing cytomegalovirus status from the catalog of TCR beta chain sequences. A later analysis assigned V and J genes by comparing TCR nucleotide sequences with IMGT/GENE-DB human TR gene sequences. The TCRdist pipeline was used in a later analysis to assign CDR3 sequences and most-parsimonious VDJ recombination scenarios. In a later analysis, each TCR beta chain was defined by its CDR3 amino acid sequence together with its V-gene family, and reads lacking a unique V-gene family were excluded. In a later analysis, several hundred highly shared, low-generation-probability nucleotide sequences were removed to address suspected cross-contamination and a sequencing artifact. For each public chain, a later analysis derived a clonal expansion index from normalized ranks of inferred template counts within each repertoire. Generation probabilities in a later analysis came from a VDJ recombination model fitted to out-of-frame rearrangements, and those results were checked against IGoR. A later analysis scored TCR-TCR, TCR-HLA and TCR-CMV co-occurrence with hypergeometric tests, applying a repertoire-size bias correction to TCR pairs. To estimate false discovery rates, a later analysis permuted the HLA or CMV assignments 20 times. A later analysis grouped co-occurring TCRs with DBSCAN, adding TCRdist sequence similarity when clustering within HLA-allele-positive subsets. Repertoires with fewer than 30,000 or more than 120,000 public chains, plus five repertoires with anomalous nucleotide sharing, were excluded from co-occurrence clustering. The source is immuneACCESS, and TCRdb retained only in-frame sequences with V and J called. Part of the clones is not carried over; for the studies checked, unresolved V genes explain less than half of this, and the remainder is unexplained. From that table come the V and J calls and clone size; the DNA was used to work out D and trimming. In this sample the table shows about 150,000 clones, 79% of which occur a single time. The top ten clones comprise 6.5% to 7% of the sample.

Points the paper makes about the study in general: Only TCR beta chains were sequenced in this cohort, and the absence of alpha or paired-chain data limited detectable features. In a later analysis, the rate of TCR association differed among HLA loci, with DRB1 alleles having the most associated TCRs and HLA-C alleles having the fewest. According to the authors, the approach could potentially be generalized to other disease states and immunological phenotypes. Because HLA typing was unavailable for some donors at each locus, only the typed subset was used in association tests. In a later analysis, some 17,000 TCR beta sequences were associated with specific HLA alleles at a false discovery rate of 0.05. When HLA alleles, especially DR and DQ, strongly co-occurred, TCR associations were difficult to assign to individual alleles. A later analysis reported that several top co-occurrence clusters appeared linked to parvovirus B19, influenza, CMV and Epstein-Barr virus. In a later genetic analysis, fewer N-insertions in productive TCRs were reported among donors in an Asian-associated ancestry cluster than the roughly 700-donor mean. A few of the identified cytomegalovirus-associated TCR beta chains were confirmed in vitro to be specific for cytomegalovirus antigens. Linkage disequilibrium might explain the correlated functional status among segregating V segments, but an unknown experimental factor could not be excluded. In an earlier analysis of 587 of the donors, most TCR beta V segments appeared in productive rearrangements about 90% or about 30% of the time, broadly matching IMGT annotations. Over 15 rarely observed V segments, including chromosome 9 orphons, were excluded from the earlier analysis of several hundred of the donors because counts were too low. In both the original and validation cohorts, the classifier was reported to diagnose cytomegalovirus status with high specificity and sensitivity. In a later analysis, HLA-associated TCR beta chains were found to be more clonally expanded and to have lower generation probabilities than equally common non-associated chains. According to a later analysis, most CMV-associated TCR beta chains appeared to be HLA-restricted, and the HLA associations seemed to be driven largely by CMV exposure. Most TCR sequences were seen in very few donors, while some public TCRs were found in many individuals. CMV serostatus was the only immune exposure information available for the cohort. A further reported finding was that TCR beta sequences accurately predicted the HLA-A and HLA-B alleles for most subjects in the first cohort. The study listed 164 TCR beta chains as associated with cytomegalovirus. A later genetic analysis associated a missense DCLRE1C variant with V-gene and J-gene trimming of TCR beta chains, and an independent cohort replicated the association. A cluster of highly shared sequence variants was judged likely to be a technical artifact of the sequencing pipeline. The 87-base-pair reads could not distinguish some IMGT-functional V segments, including TRBV6-2 and TRBV6-3, so those segments were excluded. The presence/absence analyses assumed that sequencing depth was roughly uniform across donors, and that assumption may not be true.

The cohort was made up of about 610 healthy bone marrow donors. All cohort members were sampled while nominally healthy, although unrecorded immune exposures were likely present. The donor tested CMV seropositive and was one of the 289 seropositive cohort members. A peripheral blood sample was provided by each donor, and peripheral blood mononuclear cells were used for TCR beta sequencing. Genomic DNA was extracted from the blood cell samples with the Qiagen DNeasy Blood Extraction Kit. Rearrangement joined TRBV7-2 to TRBJ2-1, with the identity of the D gene unclear. Sequenced: PBMCs. The TCR sequence derives from a woman aged 40 to 55 in good health and CMV-seropositive. Here the CDR3 is given as CASSPAVGSSSYNEQFF. The DNA is as follows: TGTGCCAGCAGCCCCGCGGTTGGTTCTAGCTCCTACAATGAGCAGTTCTTC.